This T cell receptor beta chain was documented in a study of T cells in severe cutaneous drug reactions (dated by TCRdb to the late 2010s). Notes on the research overall: Between about 2010 and 2018, patients were recruited from Taiwan, Thailand and a European registry network. Blister fluids/cells, PBMC and other biological samples were taken from patients in the acute stage or the recovery stage. The Naranjo algorithm and the ALDEN drug causality algorithm were used to assign the culprit drug. Only patients with a probable or definite SJS/TEN or DRESS diagnosis by RegiSCAR criteria were enrolled. The study paired bulk TCR sequencing with single-cell sequencing, quantitative PCR validation, functional assays and transgenic mouse experiments. Libraries were prepared using iRepertoire multiplex PCR, and a comparison was cited by the authors in which similar capture of abundant clonotypes was shown across iRepertoire and 5' RACE methods with or without UMI.

From cysteine to phenylalanine, the CDR3 is 14 amino acids long. The entry carries no DNA sequence. For CDR1 and CDR2, the germline V gene lists SNHLY and FYNNEI. Sequencing was performed on donors who were patients with carbamazepine-induced Stevens-Johnson syndrome or toxic epidermal necrolysis (CBZ-SJS/TEN). Peripheral blood repertoires were obtained from CBZ-SJS/TEN patients of Han Chinese (roughly five) and European (six) origin. To search for drug-specific clonotypes, the T cell receptor repertoires of patients with drug-induced severe cutaneous adverse reactions were profiled by next-generation sequencing. The RNA was isolated from either blister cells of skin lesions or peripheral blood mononuclear cells. Library preparation used the iRepertoire multiplex PCR system with TCR subtype-specific primers for both bulk and single-cell sequencing. Multiplex PCR using primers aimed at the V, D and J gene regions produced the bulk TCR beta libraries. Roughly 95-550 ng of RNA per sample served as input for bulk TCR library preparation. An Illumina MiSeq was used to sequence bulk TCR beta amplicons. The source study handled its data this way. Sample misassignments and low-quality sequencing reads were removed through quality control steps. The amino acids lying between the V-gene Y[YFLI]C motif and the J-segment [FW]GXGT motif were defined as CDR3. The IMGT database was followed for TRBV and TRBJ gene assignments and CDR3 clonotypes. For each sample, TRBV expression was normalized against the mean for the same gene in PBMC from approximately 43 healthy donors. TCRdb reprocessed the reads, reporting each CDR3 protein sequence once and no DNA. V and J calls and clone size were set by TCRdb, not the authors. The data table for this sample lists 20,000 to 25,000 distinct CDR3 sequences. The ten largest account for 7.5% of the sample.

By frequency, this clonotype is medium-sized (0.01 to 0.1%), with no count recorded. Its recognized antigen is unknown. Study-level results and caveats: TRBV12-4 usage was strongly increased in CBZ-SJS/TEN patients, averaging about 33% in blister cells and 5% to 6% in PBMC. Whether the public TCR generalizes to SJS/TEN caused by other drugs was noted by the authors as still needing further study. Although undetectable or scarce in tolerant-control and healthy-donor PBMC, a public TCRbeta CDR3 was found in all seven CBZ-SJS/TEN blister samples, at a mean of roughly 15%.

The sequence links TRBV2 to TRBJ2-7; the D gene TCRdb calls, TRBD1, cannot be checked with no DNA. Sequenced material: PBMCs. The clonotype comes from a human donor with toxic epidermal necrolysis, a severe cutaneous drug reaction. This receptor has the CDR3 CASSHRDAIYEQYF.